What follows are 25 T cell receptor beta chains derived from one specimen sequenced in a study of CD8+CD57+ T cells in acquired aplastic anemia. Genomic DNA served as template for TCR beta VDJ and CDR3 profiling. TCRdb reanalysed the reads using MiXCR and keeps one entry per CDR3 protein. The sample holds under 250,000 distinct CDR3 sequences; 60% to 80% are singletons and the top ten take around 60%. By flow cytometry, patients selected for sequencing had shown an expansion of CD8+CD57+ cells. Sequenced sample: sorted CD4+, CD8+, or CD8+CD57+ T cells (not recorded which) from PBMCs. All receptors come from a human donor with aplastic anemia.

The chain recombines TRBV7-8 with TRBJ1-5; 8 bases are shared with TRBD1. CDR1 and CDR2 (germline): SGHVS, FQNEAQ. The CDR3 runs to 14 residues. Unmatched junction bases numbered 8, after V lost 6 bases and J lost 7 bases. CDR3 sequence: CASSQGAGRQPQHF. The CDR3 DNA reads as TGTGCCAGCAGTCAGGGGGCAGGGCGGCAGCCCCAGCATTTT.

The V and J genes are TRBV7-2 and TRBJ2-7; the D is unclear. The germline gives CDR1 SGHTA, CDR2 FQGNSA. Trimming left V 0 bases short and J 3 bases short, with 9 bases between. This CDR3 comprises 14 residues. CDR3 sequence reads: CASSLAQDLYEQYF. The CDR3 coding sequence is TGTGCCAGCAGCTTAGCCCAGGACCTCTACGAGCAGTACTTC.

In this sample, this clonotype turned up many times. The chain couples TRBV12-3 or TRBV12-4 to TRBJ1-6; D gene uncertain. Trimming left V 2 bases short and J 9 bases short, with 11 bases between. The CDR3 sequence is 14 residues long. Written as DNA, the CDR3 is TGTGCCAGCAGTTTAACCCACACGGGTTCACCCCTCCACTTT. This translates into CASSLTHTGSPLHF.

This sequence joins TRBV2 and TRBJ2-1; D is ambiguous. V was pared by 3 bases and J by 6 bases, with 12 bases between. Germline CDR1 reads SNHLY; CDR2 reads FYNNEI. The length of the CDR3 is 14 residues. The DNA of the CDR3 is TGTGCCAGCAGTGACCAGGTGACCCGCAATGAGCAGTTCTTC. Translation gives CASSDQVTRNEQFF.

About this clonotype itself: Sequence at one end of the junction differs from germline and may be a read error. The chain couples TRBV7-3 to TRBJ1-2; weak D call: TRBD1 (6 bases). The CDR3 is 13 amino acids. Germline lookup yields CDR1 SGHTA and CDR2 FQGTGA. This CDR3 is CASSITGTYGYTF. CDR3 sequence (DNA): TGCGCCAGCAGTATAACAGGGACCTATGGCTACACCTTC.

The table lists this clonotype with many counts. The chain couples TRBV24-1 to TRBJ2-7, with TRBD1 matching over 9 bases. V shed 2 bases and J 7 bases; nucleotides not matched to a gene: 2. The CDR3 extends over 13 amino acids. The germline gives CDR1 KGHDR, CDR2 SFDVKD. In DNA form, the CDR3 reads TGTGCCACCAGTGATTATGGGACAGGGGAGCAGTACTTC. Translating it yields CATSDYGTGEQYF.

Many counts were recorded for this clonotype. The rearrangement uses TRBV6-1 and TRBJ2-3; TRBD2 agrees at 12 bases. CDR1 is MNHNS, CDR2 SASEGT, per germline. The V segment lost 4 bases and the J segment 4 bases; nucleotides outside the gene matches: 6. This CDR3 contains 16 residues. CDR3: CASSVTSGGPPDTQYF. CDR3 in DNA: TGTGCCAGCAGTGTTACTAGCGGGGGGCCTCCAGATACGCAGTATTTT.

The V call is TRBV24-1, the J call TRBJ1-2; D gene ambiguous. This CDR3 contains 12 residues. The V gene lost 4 bases and the J gene lost 1 base, with 3 bases spanning the gap. Per germline, CDR1 KGHDR and CDR2 SFDVKD. The CDR3 protein is CATSEDNYGYTF. For the CDR3, the DNA is TGTGCCACCAGTGAAGATAACTATGGCTACACCTTC.

This clonotype was recorded at least ten times. The gene calls are TRBV9 and TRBJ2-5; D tentatively reads TRBD1 or TRBD2 (5 bases each). This CDR3 is built from 13 residues. Germline assignment: CDR1 SGDLS and CDR2 YYNGEE. The V end lost 6 bases, the J end lost 8 bases, and 17 bases lay between the germline ends. The CDR3 reads CASNRDGVETQYF. The CDR3 coding sequence is TGTGCCAGCAACCGGGACGGAGTAGAAACCCAGTACTTC.

This clonotype was observed once. The chain recombines TRBV20-1 with TRBJ1-2; tentative D call: TRBD1 (6 bases). This CDR3 spans 13 amino acids. Germline lookup yields CDR1 DFQATT and CDR2 SNEGSKA (reference sequence). V was cut by 3 bases and J by 9 bases, with 17 bases left in between. In nucleotides, the CDR3 is TGCAGTGCTAGCCCCCAGGGGCAATATAGCTACACCTTC. This encodes CSASPQGQYSYTF.

The chain is built from TRBV15 and TRBJ2-3; 10 bases map to TRBD2. The V gene end was trimmed by 3 bases and the J gene end by 4 bases; junction bases not matched to a gene: 16. The CDR3 is 19 amino acids. The V gene's germline CDR1 is LNHNV and CDR2 YYDKDF (reference sequence). CDR3 in amino acids: CATSSPKERGGRLPDTQYF. The CDR3 DNA reads as TGTGCCACCAGCAGCCCCAAGGAGCGGGGGGGCCGCCTCCCAGATACGCAGTATTTT.

This clonotype was seen only a few times. This sequence joins TRBV2 and TRBJ1-4; possible D gene TRBD1, 5 bases. The germline V gene has CDR1 SNHLY and CDR2 FYNNEI. Between the trimmed V and J ends, which lost 5 bases and 8 bases, there was a span of 15 bases. The CDR3 has 14 residues. The CDR3 nucleotides are TGTGCCAGCAGTACCGGGACCGAGTGGGAAAAACTGTTTTTT. This codes for CASSTGTEWEKLFF.

CDR3 bases: TGTGCCAGCAGCACTCTAGCGATAGATACGCAGTATTTT. Protein product: CASSTLAIDTQYF. The chain links TRBV9 to TRBJ2-3; the D gene is possibly TRBD2 (6 bases). Trimming shortened V by 4 bases and J by 5 bases, and 11 bases separated the two germline ends. The CDR3 is made up of 13 amino acids. Germline V gives CDR1 SGDLS, CDR2 YYNGEE. The whole variable domain, remainder taken from reference TRBV9 and TRBJ2-3, is DSGVTQTPKHLITATGQRVTLRCSPRSGDLSVYWYQQSLDQGLQFLIQYYNGEERAKGNILERFSAQQFPDLHSELNLSSLELGDSALYFCASSTLAIDTQYFGPGTRLTVL.

This clonotype has at least ten counts. This sequence joins TRBV29-1 and TRBJ2-2; D not resolved. V was shortened by 5 bases and J by 1 base, with 11 bases between the two germline ends. The CDR3 consists of 14 residues. Germline CDR1 is SQVTM and CDR2 is ANQGSEA. CDR3 coding DNA: TGCAGCGTTTTCTCCGGTGAGAACACCGGGGAGCTGTTTTTT. It translates to CSVFSGENTGELFF.

A remark on this clonotype: One end of the junction fails to match germline, which may point to a read error. V and J are TRBV19 and TRBJ1-5; weak D call: TRBD1 (5 bases). This CDR3 is built from 17 residues. From germline, CDR1 is LNHDA and CDR2 SQIVND (reference sequence). The CDR3 reads CASSQDITGLTNQPQHF. DNA for the CDR3: TGCGCCAGCAGCCAAGATATTACAGGCCTTACCAATCAGCCCCAGCATTTT. Using reference TRBV19 and TRBJ1-5 for the parts outside the CDR3, the full variable domain is DGGITQSPKYLFRKEGQNVTLSCEQNLNHDAMYWYRQDPGQGLRLIYYSQIVNDFQKGDIAEGYSVSREKKESFPLTVTSAQKNPTAFYLCASSQDITGLTNQPQHFGDGTRLSIL.

The rearrangement uses TRBV24-1 and TRBJ1-2; D ambiguous. Germline lookup yields CDR1 KGHDR and CDR2 SFDVKD. CDR3 length: 15 residues. V was trimmed by 5 bases and J by 2 bases, leaving 14 bases between them. CDR3 coding DNA: TGTGCCACCAGTGCAAGTTGGGCCCCAAACTATGGCTACACCTTC. This gives the protein CATSASWAPNYGYTF.

As regards this clonotype: One end of the junction varies from germline; a read error may be responsible. The chain employs TRBV7-8 and TRBJ2-1, with D possibly being TRBD2 (7 bases). In germline, CDR1 is SGHVS, CDR2 FQNEAQ. This CDR3 is built from 14 residues. In DNA form, the CDR3 reads TGTGCCAGCGGGAGGGGGGGCTCCCACAATGAGCAGTTCTTC. Its protein is CASGRGGSHNEQFF.

Only a few counts were recorded for this clonotype. The chain joins TRBV4-1 to TRBJ2-3; D not resolved. The CDR3 contains 12 residues. Germline V gene sequence: CDR1 MGHRA, CDR2 YSYEKL. V was shortened by 4 bases and J by 4 bases, with 6 bases between the two germline ends. CDR3 bases: TGCGCCAGCAGCCGGTATGCAGATACGCAGTATTTT. Its protein is CASSRYADTQYF.

This clonotype occurred many times. The rearrangement links TRBV24-1 to TRBJ2-7; D uncertain. The V and J ends lost 1 base and 0 bases respectively, with 12 bases between them. Germline CDR1 reads KGHDR; CDR2 reads SFDVKD. This CDR3 has 16 amino acids. CDR3 loop: CATSDFPGQNSYEQYF. The CDR3 DNA is TGTGCCACCAGTGATTTTCCCGGTCAGAACTCCTACGAGCAGTACTTC.

This chain links TRBV20-1 with TRBJ1-1; 7 bases match TRBD1. The junction had 3 bases not matched to a gene; V was cut back by 4 bases and J by 1 base. The CDR3 sequence is 13 residues long. The germline V gene encodes CDR1 DFQATT and CDR2 SNEGSKA (reference sequence). In nucleotides, the CDR3 is TGCAGTGCTACCCGGGACAGGAACACTGAAGCTTTCTTT. Protein: CSATRDRNTEAFF.

CDR3 residues: CASSPTGGPTNTDTQYF. The CDR3 DNA is TGTGCCAGTAGCCCAACGGGGGGGCCGACCAACACAGATACGCAGTATTTT. J is TRBJ2-3 and V is TRBV19; 8 bases are shared with TRBD2. This CDR3 spans 17 amino acids. The trim removed 6 bases at V and 2 bases at J, leaving 13 bases unmatched. From germline, CDR1 is LNHDA and CDR2 SQIVND (reference sequence).

This chain uses TRBV9 with TRBJ2-3; the D gene is possibly TRBD2 (6 bases). CDR3 length equals 15 residues. Trimming removed 0 bases from V and 1 base from J, with 9 bases in between. Germline V gene lookup returns CDR1 SGDLS and CDR2 YYNGEE. In DNA, the CDR3 is TGTGCCAGCAGCGTAGGCCCTAGCGGCACAGATACGCAGTATTTT. Its protein product is CASSVGPSGTDTQYF.

This chain joins TRBV10-1 and TRBJ1-3, with TRBD1 matching 7 bases. Germline-derived CDR1 and CDR2 are WNHNN and SYGVQD (reference sequence). This CDR3 is 17 amino acids long. After removal of 4 bases from V and 0 bases from J, the junction contained 9 bases not matched to a gene. The CDR3: CASSGNLGTDSGNTIYF. DNA of the CDR3: TGCGCCAGCAGTGGAAACCTAGGGACAGACTCTGGAAACACCATATATTTT.

The CDR3 protein is CASSPLAGGQGTQYF. CDR3 nucleotide sequence: TGTGCCAGCAGCCCGCTAGCGGGGGGGCAGGGTACGCAGTATTTT. The chain employs TRBV7-9 and TRBJ2-3; 12 nucleotides align to TRBD2. The CDR3 covers 15 residues. J was trimmed by 8 bases and V by 5 bases; bases with no gene match: 8. Per the germline V gene, CDR1 is SEHNR and CDR2 is FQNEAQ (reference sequence).

With respect to this clonotype: Its ends do not fully match the called genes, so a read error is possible. V and J are TRBV20-1 and TRBJ2-2; D assignment may be TRBD1 or TRBD2 (5 bases each). The germline CDR1 and CDR2 sequences are DFQATT and SNEGSKA (reference sequence). CDR3 length: 13 residues. CDR3 region: CSARRTTTGELFF. CDR3 sequence (DNA): TGCAGTGCTAGGCGGACAACCACCGGGGAACTGTTTTTT.